Sequencing of this TCR beta chain was carried out in a study of cytomegalovirus exposure and HLA in healthy donors. Researchers ran the PCR with 60 Vbeta and 13 Jbeta primers. Sequencing was performed with immunoSEQ multiplex PCR; in TCRdb, only in-frame clones are kept and a portion is missing. In the table there are around 100,000 clones, roughly 78% of which are singletons. Sequencing was performed on PBMCs. The receptor's source is a male donor in good health and CMV-seropositive.

This CDR3 reads CASSPLGQGSDTQYF. DNA for the CDR3: TGCGCCAGCAGCCCTCTTGGACAGGGCTCAGATACGCAGTATTTT. J is TRBJ2-3 and V is TRBV4-1; the match to TRBD1 covers 8 bases. Germline CDR1 is MGHRA and CDR2 is YSYEKL. The CDR3 sequence is 15 residues long. The junction had 7 bases not matched to a gene; V was cut back by 4 bases and J by 4 bases.